The entry below describes one T cell receptor (beta chain). Its antigen is unknown. The CDR3 sequence is 14 residues long. V lost 11 bases, J lost 0 bases, and 6 bases stayed unmatched. Per germline, CDR1 ENHRY and CDR2 SYGVKD. Expressed TCRB transcripts were sequenced after all isolated RNA was converted to cDNA. Sequenced by immunoSEQ multiplex PCR; TCRdb stores in-frame clones only, minus some. The sample contains hundreds of thousands of clones, about 14% of which appear only once. This sample was taken from a study of beta chain features in type 1 diabetes. Cells sorted by CD45RO/CCR7/CD25/CD127/CD95/CD27 comprised CD4+ naive, central memory, regulatory and stem cell-like memory cells. Whole-study results and caveats: Patients showed naive, central memory and Treg TCRB repertoires that appeared more similar than those of healthy donors. People with Type 1 diabetes carried modestly yet significantly shorter TCRB CDR3s in all four CD4+ subsets. The study left unresolved whether HLA type influences TCRB rearrangement.

The gene calls are TRBV10-3 and TRBJ2-3; 9 nucleotides match TRBD2. The receptor's source is a young man with type 1 diabetes. The sample taken for sequencing was naive CD4+ T cells from blood. The CDR3 DNA sequence: TGTGCCGCCAATAGCGGGGGTAGCACAGATACGCAGTATTTT. Its translation: CAANSGGSTDTQYF.